Included here is one T cell receptor beta chain sequence, with context. Its antigen remains unknown. Sequence at one end of the junction differs from germline and may be a read error. This sample was included in a study of CD8+ T cells in alopecia areata. Study-level information: Administration of oral tofacitinib to treated patients was at 5 to 10 mg twice daily. Notes on the study in general: Sequencing of scalp tissue also captures the resident alphabeta T cells of normal skin. A great number of expanded lesional clones endured in scalp and blood during tofacitinib.

This CDR3 region has 15 residues. Looked up from germline, CDR1 is SSHAT and CDR2 is FNYEAQ (reference sequence). The sequencing template was cDNA reverse transcribed from extracted RNA. TCRdb keeps only in-frame clones here, not all; method: immunoSEQ multiplex PCR. Seen here are 90,000 to 120,000 clones, less than 90% observed once, and the top ten hold around a quarter. Treatment of the sample: oral pan-JAK inhibitor, 5-10 mg twice daily. It was from alopecia areata patients that lesional scalp punch biopsies and peripheral blood were collected. The TCR was taken from a human donor with alopecia areata. Here the sequenced sample was CD8+ T cells sorted from blood, taken at week 24, from a patient treated with tofacitinib. The chain employs TRBV7-7 and TRBJ2-5; no clear D gene. As DNA, the CDR3 is TGTGCTAGCAGCTTACGAAACAGACCCCAAGAGACCCAGTACTTC. The encoded protein is CASSLRNRPQETQYF.